This T cell receptor (beta chain) was identified in a study of T cell repertoires in cytomegalovirus infection. Study at large: It can be stated that public TCR beta signatures indicated CMV infection as well as a matching HLA type.

Germline V lookup: CDR1 DFQATT, CDR2 SNEGSKA (reference sequence). CDR3 length equals 13 residues. J lost 6 bases, V lost 0 bases, and 4 bases had no gene match. Using its own MiXCR run on the reads, TCRdb lists one record per CDR3 protein. The sample contains about 260,000 distinct CDR3 sequences, over 8% of which appear only once. The TCR originated in a human donor in good health (CMV status not recorded). Some clones in this sample may be carry-over from other donors' samples. V gene TRBV20-1 combines with J gene TRBJ2-7; 8 bases fit TRBD1. The sample taken for sequencing was PBMCs. CDR3 in amino acids: CSARDLQGVEQYF. CDR3 coding DNA: TGCAGTGCTAGAGATTTACAGGGGGTCGAGCAGTACTTC.